Following are 30 T cell receptor beta chains from one sample sequenced in a study of T cells in Graves' hyperthyroidism and ophthalmopathy. The TCR beta CDR3 regions underwent amplification using RNA transcripts as the source. First-round RT-PCR with HTBI primers amplified the TCR CDR3 region. TCRdb re-derived calls from the multiplex PCR reads in MiXCR, one entry per CDR3 protein. The repertoire consists of some 650,000 distinct CDR3 sequences, with more than 15% occurring once and the leading ten covering around 3.5%. The specimen sequenced was blood. The receptors originated from a woman aged 40 to 50 with Graves' ophthalmopathy.

The CDR3 reads CSANLRGEIGSPLHF. The DNA for the CDR3 is TGCAGTGCTAATCTCAGGGGAGAGATCGGTTCACCCCTCCACTTT. This chain connects TRBV20-1 to TRBJ1-6; D possibly corresponds to TRBD1 (6 bases). CDR3 length: 15 residues. Germline lookup yields CDR1 DFQATT and CDR2 SNEGSKA (reference sequence). V was clipped by 4 bases and J by 9 bases, with 19 bases between them.

This chain links TRBV27 with TRBJ1-1, with D uncertain. CDR3 length equals 15 residues. V was pared by 6 bases and J by 0 bases, with 14 bases between. From germline, CDR1 is MNHEY and CDR2 SMNVEV (reference sequence). The CDR3 loop is CASRPAGGLNTEAFF. The CDR3 DNA sequence: TGTGCCAGCAGGCCGGCTGGCGGCTTGAACACTGAAGCTTTCTTT.

Many counts were recorded for this clonotype. J is TRBJ2-5 and V is TRBV20-1; no clear D. The ends were cut back, 6 bases at V and 4 bases at J, with 12 bases in the middle. The germline gives CDR1 DFQATT, CDR2 SNEGSKA (reference sequence). There are 12 residues in the CDR3. CDR3 sequence reads: CSAIQDPETQYF. CDR3 sequence (DNA): TGCAGTGCCATTCAAGATCCAGAGACCCAGTACTTC.

The chain uses TRBV3-1 and TRBJ2-7, with 10 bases that match TRBD1. Germline-derived CDR1 and CDR2 are LGHDT and YNNKEL (reference sequence). The length of the CDR3 is 15 residues. The V gene end was trimmed by 3 bases and the J gene end by 1 base; junction bases not matched to a gene: 3. In nucleotides, the CDR3 is TGTGCCAGCAGCCAGGGACAGGGGTGGTCCTACGAGCAGTACTTC. Its translation is CASSQGQGWSYEQYF.

V gene TRBV20-1 combines with J gene TRBJ2-7; D possibly corresponds to TRBD1 (5 bases). Germline values: CDR1 DFQATT, CDR2 SNEGSKA (reference sequence). Trimming pared 8 bases from V and 5 bases from J, leaving 13 bases between. The CDR3 runs to 11 residues. The CDR3: CSLYSGNEQYF. CDR3 in DNA: TGCAGTCTATACTCAGGGAACGAGCAGTACTTC.

The CDR3 DNA is TGTGCCAGCAGTCGAGACCCCCCCTCCTACGAGCAGTACTTC. Its translation is CASSRDPPSYEQYF. The chain has TRBV12-3 or TRBV12-4 and TRBJ2-7; D gene unclear. The CDR3 covers 14 residues. Trimming left V 5 bases short and J 0 bases short, with 11 bases between.

V gene TRBV11-2 combines with J gene TRBJ2-1, with 9 bases fitting TRBD2. Unmatched junction bases numbered 16, after V lost 1 base and J lost 0 bases. Germline lookup yields CDR1 SGHAT and CDR2 FQNNGV. The CDR3 totals 21 residues. The DNA of the CDR3 is TGTGCCAGCAGCTTAGTCCTTCTAGCGGGGTTCCCGGGAAGCTCCTACAATGAGCAGTTCTTC. Translated, it gives CASSLVLLAGFPGSSYNEQFF.

This clonotype was seen at least ten times. V usage is TRBV9 and J usage is TRBJ2-3; D not resolved. The CDR3 runs 15 residues. CDR1 SGDLS and CDR2 YYNGEE come from the germline V gene. V shed 0 bases and J shed 4 bases, with 12 bases lying between them. The CDR3 spells CASSVGGANADTQYF. CDR3 DNA: TGTGCCAGCAGCGTAGGCGGAGCAAATGCAGATACGCAGTATTTT.

This clonotype was recorded a few times. V usage is TRBV18 and J usage is TRBJ2-7; D not certain. From germline, CDR1 is KGHSH and CDR2 LQKENI. The CDR3 runs to 15 residues. Trimming stripped 1 base from V and 2 bases from J, with 12 bases between. CDR3 nucleotides: TGTGCCAGCTCACCACTCGCTGATCTCGCCTACGAGCAGTACTTC. It is translated as CASSPLADLAYEQYF.

This clonotype was seen at least ten times. This chain joins TRBV2 and TRBJ1-3, with D possibly matching TRBD1 (6 bases). This CDR3 contains 15 residues. Per germline, CDR1 SNHLY and CDR2 FYNNEI. V dropped 4 bases and J dropped 2 bases, with 12 bases sitting between them. The CDR3 DNA follows: TGTGCCAGCAGTGTCTACAGGGATACTGGAAACACCATATATTTT. Its protein is CASSVYRDTGNTIYF.

This chain uses TRBV5-5 with TRBJ2-1; TRBD1 agrees at 9 bases. CDR1 SGHKS and CDR2 YYEKEE come from the germline V gene (reference sequence). V lost 4 bases and J lost 7; bases outside the gene matches: 6. This CDR3 is 14 amino acids long. The CDR3 DNA is TGTGCCAGCAGCCTACAGGGGGCGGAAAATGAGCAGTTCTTC. It codes for CASSLQGAENEQFF.

The gene calls are TRBV10-1 and TRBJ1-5; D is unclear. There are 13 residues in the CDR3. The V gene lost 8 bases and the J gene lost 4 bases, with 12 bases spanning the gap. CDR1 is WNHNN, CDR2 SYGVQD, per germline (reference sequence). The CDR3 here is CASAEALNQPQHF. The CDR3 DNA reads TGCGCCAGCGCTGAGGCCTTAAATCAGCCCCAGCATTTT.

The sample holds a few counts of this clonotype. V and J are TRBV7-8 and TRBJ2-7, with 11 bases identical to TRBD1. This CDR3 is built from 18 residues. CDR1 and CDR2 from the germline V gene are SGHVS and FQNEAQ. The trim removed 5 bases at V and 5 bases at J, leaving 17 bases unmatched. The CDR3 DNA reads as TGTGCCAGCAGCCCGGGACAGGGGGGGAGCGGTCCTTTGAACGAGCAGTACTTC. It specifies CASSPGQGGSGPLNEQYF.

Ten or more counts support this clonotype. The CDR3 nucleotides read TGTGCCAGCAGCTTAAACAGGGTCGAAGGAAACACCATATATTTT. Translation gives CASSLNRVEGNTIYF. The chain is built from TRBV2 and TRBJ1-3; possible D gene TRBD1, 6 bases. Germline-derived CDR1 and CDR2 are SNHLY and FYNNEI. The CDR3 totals 15 residues. V was pared by 6 bases and J by 4 bases, with 16 bases between.

This clonotype was seen a handful of times. The gene calls are TRBV11-1 and TRBJ2-5, with 9 nucleotides matching TRBD2. V lost 3 bases to trimming and J lost 5 bases; unmatched junction nucleotides: 10. Germline CDR1 and CDR2: SGHAT and FQDESV (reference sequence). CDR3 length: 16 residues. The CDR3 reads CASSFLMGSGGETQYF. The DNA of the CDR3 is TGTGCCAGCAGCTTCCTTATGGGCAGCGGGGGGGAGACCCAGTACTTC.

There are many counts of this clonotype. The chain has TRBV12-3 or TRBV12-4 and TRBJ1-5; TRBD1 might be the D (5 bases). CDR3 length equals 14 residues. V gave up 6 bases and J gave up 2 bases, with 11 bases separating them. The CDR3 DNA reads TGTGCCAGCAGCGCCCGGGACCGCAATCAGCCCCAGCATTTT. Its protein product is CASSARDRNQPQHF.

In this sample, this clonotype turned up many times. V and J are TRBV2 and TRBJ2-2; D possibly corresponds to TRBD2 (6 bases). This CDR3 comprises 12 residues. Trimming left V 4 bases short and J 6 bases short, with 6 bases between. Per germline, CDR1 SNHLY and CDR2 FYNNEI. The CDR3 protein is CASSASAGELFF. DNA for the CDR3: TGTGCCAGCAGTGCTAGCGCCGGGGAGCTGTTTTTT.

This clonotype has only a few counts. This chain connects TRBV15 to TRBJ1-6, with D unresolved. The CDR3 is made up of 13 amino acids. CDR1 LNHNV and CDR2 YYDKDF come from the germline V gene (reference sequence). Trimming took 1 base from V and 7 from J, leaving 5 bases between them. The CDR3 DNA sequence: TGTGCCACCAGCAGAGGAGTGAATTCACCCCTCCACTTT. Residues: CATSRGVNSPLHF.

This clonotype showed up many times. J is TRBJ2-7 and V is TRBV27; D unresolved. V lost 0 bases to trimming and J lost 4 bases, with 7 bases between them. The CDR3 runs 13 residues. Germline loops: CDR1 MNHEY, CDR2 SMNVEV (reference sequence). The CDR3 DNA sequence: TGTGCCAGCAGTTTATCTCCCGGGTACGAGCAGTACTTC. Translated: CASSLSPGYEQYF.

At least ten counts were recorded for this clonotype. The chain couples TRBV7-2 to TRBJ2-7; the match to TRBD2 covers 11 bases. The germline CDR1 and CDR2 sequences are SGHTA and FQGNSA. The CDR3 has 15 residues. J was trimmed by 3 bases and V by 2 bases; bases with no gene match: 3. CDR3 nucleotide sequence: TGTGCCAGCAGCTTATCCGGGACTAGCGGCTACGAGCAGTACTTC. Encoded protein: CASSLSGTSGYEQYF.

The genes are TRBV20-1 and TRBJ2-7; TRBD2 matches 8 bases. There are 12 residues in the CDR3. V was pared by 2 bases and J by 7 bases, with 4 bases of the junction left unmatched. Germline loops: CDR1 DFQATT, CDR2 SNEGSKA (reference sequence). In DNA form, the CDR3 reads TGCAGTGCTAGACGGGGGGGGGGGGAGCAGTACTTC. It encodes CSARRGGGEQYF.

This clonotype was counted between two and nine times. CDR3: CASCPSAASGNTIYF. As DNA, the CDR3 is TGTGCCAGCTGCCCCTCTGCCGCCTCTGGAAACACCATATATTTT. The chain employs TRBV6-2 or TRBV6-3 and TRBJ1-3; D gene uncertain. V shed 8 bases and J shed 0 bases, with 14 bases lying between them. Per germline, CDR1 MNHEY and CDR2 SVGEGT. The CDR3 sequence is 15 residues long.

The gene calls are TRBV6-1 and TRBJ2-3; TRBD1 might be the D (5 bases). The CDR3 contains 13 residues. Germline CDR1 is MNHNS and CDR2 is SASEGT. V lost 8 bases to trimming and J lost 3 bases, with 12 bases between them. The CDR3 DNA reads as TGTGCCAGCTGGTCTCCAGGGACAGATACGCAGTATTTT. It encodes CASWSPGTDTQYF.

The rearrangement links TRBV5-1 to TRBJ2-5; D gene ambiguous. The CDR3 runs to 14 residues. Germline V gene sequence: CDR1 SGHRS, CDR2 YFSETQ. V lost 0 bases, J lost 2 bases, and 8 bases lay in between. CDR3: CASSLADFQETQYF. In DNA form, the CDR3 reads TGCGCCAGCAGCTTGGCCGACTTTCAAGAGACCCAGTACTTC.

This sequence joins TRBV6-5 and TRBJ1-6; D not resolved. Germline V lookup: CDR1 MNHEY, CDR2 SVGAGI. The CDR3 totals 14 residues. V gave up 0 bases and J gave up 8 bases, with 8 bases separating them. The CDR3 protein is CASSYSDGYSPLHF. The CDR3 region has the DNA TGTGCCAGCAGTTACTCAGACGGATATTCACCCCTCCACTTT.

The chain carries TRBV19 and TRBJ1-5; no clear D gene. Germline V gene lookup returns CDR1 LNHDA and CDR2 SQIVND (reference sequence). CDR3 length: 15 amino acids. V was clipped by 3 bases and J by 1 base, with 10 bases between them. The CDR3: CASSIQGESNQPQHF. As DNA, the CDR3 is TGTGCCAGTAGTATTCAAGGTGAGAGCAATCAGCCCCAGCATTTT. Combining the CDR3 with reference TRBV19 and TRBJ1-5 gives the whole variable domain DGGITQSPKYLFRKEGQNVTLSCEQNLNHDAMYWYRQDPGQGLRLIYYSQIVNDFQKGDIAEGYSVSREKKESFPLTVTSAQKNPTAFYLCASSIQGESNQPQHFGDGTRLSIL.

This clonotype occurred many times. This sequence joins TRBV11-2 and TRBJ2-3, with D perhaps matching TRBD2 (5 bases). Per the germline V gene, CDR1 is SGHAT and CDR2 is FQNNGV. Trimming took 8 bases from V and 0 from J, leaving 12 bases between them. The CDR3 is 14 residues long. DNA of the CDR3: TGTGCCAGCCGGGAACGGCCTAGCACAGATACGCAGTATTTT. Amino acids: CASRERPSTDTQYF. The full variable domain, completed using reference TRBV11-2 and TRBJ2-3, is EAGVAQSPRYKIIEKRQSVAFWCNPISGHATLYWYQQILGQGPKLLIQFQNNGVVDDSQLPKDRFSAERLKGVDSTLKIQPAKLEDSAVYLCASRERPSTDTQYFGPGTRLTVL.

This clonotype has ten or more counts. The chain has TRBV12-3 or TRBV12-4 and TRBJ2-3; no clear D gene. With 5 bases removed from V and 5 bases from J, the gap between germline ends came to 14 bases. The CDR3 loop spans 14 amino acids. CDR3 bases: TGTGCCAGCAGTACGACGTTTGCCGTAGATACGCAGTATTTT. The encoded protein is CASSTTFAVDTQYF.

This clonotype has a handful of counts. The chain uses TRBV7-9 and TRBJ2-2; maybe TRBD2 (6 bases). In germline, CDR1 is SEHNR, CDR2 FQNEAQ (reference sequence). The CDR3 is 19 residues long. V was clipped by 4 bases and J by 0 bases, with 21 bases between them. The CDR3 spells CASSYLGSWRDPNTGELFF. The CDR3 DNA reads as TGTGCCAGCAGCTACCTCGGATCCTGGAGGGACCCGAACACCGGGGAGCTGTTTTTT.

This clonotype was observed at least ten times. The rearrangement links TRBV9 to TRBJ2-1, with TRBD2 identical over 10 bases. The CDR3 is 15 amino acids. Germline CDR1 and CDR2: SGDLS and YYNGEE. Unmatched junction bases numbered 4, after V lost 0 bases and J lost 7 bases. The CDR3 bases are TGTGCCAGCAGCGTAGGAGGACTAGCGGCGAATGAGCAGTTCTTC. Amino acids: CASSVGGLAANEQFF.